The source of this T cell receptor gamma chain is a study of gamma-delta chains in newborns, infants, children. Study-level information: Microbial exposure reportedly drives polyclonal innate γδ T cell expansion after birth.

TCRdb used CATT to re-call clones from the reads. The table shows around 900 gamma-chain clones, with 59% occurring only once. There are 11 residues in the CDR3. Germline V gene sequence: CDR1 EGSNGY, CDR2 YDSYNSKV. The V segment lost 6 bases and the J segment 3 bases; nucleotides outside the gene matches: 2. The sequence came from a child who was a newborn, infant or young child, either healthy, febrile or measles-vaccinated (not recorded which). Sequencing used blood. The genes are TRGV2 and TRGJ1 or TRGJ2. TCRdb does not report a J gene; here it was assigned by matching the DNA to germline references. The chain's CDR3 is CATWPYYKKLF. The DNA for the CDR3 is TGTGCCACCTGGCCTTATTATAAGAAACTCTTT.